Below, one T cell receptor (beta chain) is given with its context. The record originates from a study of cytomegalovirus exposure and HLA in healthy donors. Across the study: Sequencing of roughly 180 million T cells in an earlier analysis found approximately 120 million unique TCR beta sequences.

13 Jbeta primers and 60 Vbeta primers were used for the PCR. Profiled with immunoSEQ multiplex PCR; TCRdb holds only in-frame clones, not every one. The repertoire holds 130,000 to 150,000 clones, with 50% to 75% as singletons. Germline CDR1 is WSHSY and CDR2 is SAAADI. Unmatched junction bases numbered 10, after V lost 4 bases and J lost 5 bases. The CDR3 is made up of 16 amino acids. This clonotype was sampled from a woman in her twenties or thirties in good health and CMV-seropositive. The gene calls are TRBV10-2 and TRBJ2-7; 11 nucleotides agree with TRBD2. Sequences were obtained from PBMCs. The CDR3 here is CASSGLLASGRNEQYF. CDR3 bases: TGCGCCAGCAGTGGTCTGCTTGCTAGCGGGAGGAACGAGCAGTACTTC.